What follows describes a single T cell receptor (beta chain). Its antigen is not yet known. Per-base quality was not reported, and no clone a single base away is much larger than it. The data derive from a study of T-cell memory formation after mild COVID-19 (dated by TCRdb to 2020 to 2023). With respect to the entire study: TCR sequence clusters from the two donors were largely donor specific. In a couple of donors, T-cell clones that expanded and contracted after mild COVID-19 were followed by sequencing TCRalpha and TCRbeta repertoires longitudinally. The cohort was made up of two young adult volunteers, one female and one male, who were previously healthy.

Sequenced on an Illumina NovaSeq 6000. TCRalpha and TCRbeta cDNA libraries were constructed by 5'RACE with constant-segment primers, with sample barcodes and unique molecular identifiers being introduced. Trizol reagent was used to extract RNA from every sample. Amplification of the libraries took two PCR steps, and the second step added a second sample barcode plus Illumina TruSeq adapters. Sequencing of the libraries was done on an Illumina NovaSeq, producing 2 x 150 bp paired-end reads. The authors' pipeline ran thus. With migec v1.2.7, reads were demultiplexed and then collapsed into UMI-guided consensus sequences. Using mixcr v2.1.11, UMI consensuses were aligned to TRA and TRB V and J templates and then assembled into clonotypes. Clonotypes were classified as expanded or contracted when called significant by both edgeR and NoisET, with noise models trained on biological replicates. For edgeR calls, a false discovery rate-adjusted p below 0.01 and a log2 fold-change threshold of 1 were applied. As an exploratory analysis of dynamics, max-normalized trajectories of the 1000 most abundant clonotypes were examined with PCA combined with hierarchical clustering. The CD4 or CD8 phenotype of responding clones was assigned using the separately sequenced CD4+ and CD8+ repertoires. In TCRdb, the public reads were trimmed at Q25 with fastp and aligned with MiXCR, with productive beta chains retained. Rows are unified per CDR3 protein, each entry keeping the most common DNA and genes. These V and J calls originate from TCRdb's pipeline instead of the authors' own analysis. The table for this sample lists more than 350,000 distinct CDR3 sequences; about 15% of them were counted only once. The ten largest make up around a fifth of the sample.

What the research found in general, with its limitations: The second-wave clones that peaked on day 37 were not confirmed to be SARS-CoV-2 specific. Clones contracting from day 15 to 85 had balanced CD4/CD8 phenotypes, while a second wave expanding from day 15 to 37 was biased towards CD4+. The study included only two mild cases, and larger cohorts that include severe cases with pre-infection samples were judged to be necessary. Contracting CD4+ clones were located mainly in the CM and EM memory subsets, whereas CD8+ clones were found to be enriched in EMRA. The detection of some responding clones in pre-infection memory suggests that pre-existing cross-reactive memory T cells joined the SARS-CoV-2 response.

V has 4 bases trimmed and J has 3 bases trimmed; junction bases matching no gene number 10. The CDR3 covers 16 residues, taking in both the cysteine and the phenylalanine. Kept here is only the CDR3 DNA, which spans 48 bases and is read in frame from base 1. CDR1 and CDR2 were assigned from the germline V gene (reference sequence) as SGHKS and YYEKEE. Ficoll-Paque density gradient centrifugation was used to isolate PBMCs. This chain is built from TRBV5-5 and TRBJ1-5; the central 7 bases match TRBD1. The TCR originated in a man younger than 35 who had mild COVID-19 (a few samples of this study predate the infection). The sample titles of this study are shuffled in the database, so cell type and time point are left out; the donor was told from shared clones. Source material: PBMCs or a T cell subset sorted from them (not recorded which). DNA sequence: TGTGCCAGCAGCCCCTCCGACAGGGCGGCCAATCAGCCCCAGCATTTT. The translation is CASSPSDRAANQPQHF.